This T cell receptor (beta chain) is from a study of blood T cell repertoires in COVID-19. About the study: Samples taken during acute and convalescent COVID-19 were collected in the United States, Italy and Spain. T cells, B-cell-depleted T cells, or PBMCs supplied cDNA or gDNA.

Clones were read by immunoSEQ multiplex PCR, and TCRdb kept only the in-frame ones, dropping some. The table has roughly 310,000 clones, approximately 90% seen once. This sequence was found in a woman between 50 and 59 years old with active or convalescent COVID-19. Sequenced material: peripheral blood.

DNA for the CDR3: TGCAGTGCGAGTGTGGAGACGGGAGGAGATACGCAGTATTTT. It encodes CSASVETGGDTQYF. V is TRBV20-1 and J is TRBJ2-3; 7 positions agree with TRBD2. The CDR3 is made up of 14 amino acids. V lost 6 bases and J lost 5; bases outside the gene matches: 11. CDR1 and CDR2 from the germline V gene are DFQATT and SNEGSKA (reference sequence).